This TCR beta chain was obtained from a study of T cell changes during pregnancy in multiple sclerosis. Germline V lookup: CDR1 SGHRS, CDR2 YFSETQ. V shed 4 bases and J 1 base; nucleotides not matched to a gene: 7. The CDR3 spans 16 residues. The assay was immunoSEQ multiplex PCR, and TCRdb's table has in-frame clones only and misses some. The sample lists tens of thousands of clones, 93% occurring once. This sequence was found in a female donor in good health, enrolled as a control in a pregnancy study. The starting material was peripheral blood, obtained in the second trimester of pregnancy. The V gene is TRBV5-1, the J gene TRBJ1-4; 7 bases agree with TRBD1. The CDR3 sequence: CASSPTPGGTNEKLFF. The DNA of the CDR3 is TGCGCCAGCAGCCCCACTCCAGGGGGAACTAATGAAAAACTGTTTTTT.